This T cell receptor beta chain emerged from a study of human T cells and chemical hapten exposure. Time point meaning: pre-sensitization, week 0. The treatment denotes: therapeutic diphenylcyclopropenone sensitization with weekly scalp DPC. TCRdb re-called the RACE reads with MiXCR, one entry per CDR3 protein. The repertoire holds approximately 320,000 distinct CDR3 sequences, 5.5% seen once, with roughly 8.2% in the top ten. This clonotype has just a few counts. Trimming stripped 1 base from V and 2 bases from J, with 9 bases between. This CDR3 region has 16 residues. CDR1 and CDR2 from the germline V gene are SGHAT and FQNNGV.

This TCR was recovered from a young woman with alopecia areata. Some clones in this sample may be carry-over from other donors' samples. The V call is TRBV11-2, the J call TRBJ1-6, with no clear D. The specimen was whole blood, collected in connection with sensitization to the hapten diphenylcyclopropenone (DPC). CDR3: CASSLVERPYNSPLHF. The CDR3 region has the DNA TGTGCCAGCAGCTTAGTCGAGCGCCCCTATAATTCACCCCTCCACTTT. The full variable domain, in which reference TRBV11-2 and TRBJ1-6 provide the parts outside the CDR3, is EAGVAQSPRYKIIEKRQSVAFWCNPISGHATLYWYQQILGQGPKLLIQFQNNGVVDDSQLPKDRFSAERLKGVDSTLKIQPAKLEDSAVYLCASSLVERPYNSPLHFGNGTRLTVT.